Below are 18 T cell receptor beta chains sequenced from a single sample in a study of blood T cell repertoires in COVID-19. The repertoire was sequenced with immunoSEQ multiplex PCR; TCRdb's copy has only in-frame clones and lacks some. Of 110,000 to 150,000 clones listed, roughly nine tenths are singletons. Sequences were obtained from peripheral blood. These receptors were obtained from a woman aged 60 to 75 with active COVID-19.

The chain combines TRBV20-1 with TRBJ2-1; the match to TRBD1 covers 10 bases. V dropped 7 bases and J dropped 15; count of bases not matched to a gene: 6. The CDR3 spans 10 residues. Germline assignment: CDR1 DFQATT and CDR2 SNEGSKA (reference sequence). The CDR3 spells CSGTRDRGFF. CDR3 nucleotide sequence: TGCAGTGGTACCCGGGACAGGGGGTTCTTC.

J is TRBJ1-1 and V is TRBV27; 7 bases align to TRBD1. The V gene end was trimmed by 4 bases and the J gene end by 7 bases; junction bases not matched to a gene: 9. CDR1 is MNHEY and CDR2 is SMNVEV in the germline V gene (reference sequence). The CDR3 contains 14 residues. The CDR3 spells CASSSYRGGGEAFF. CDR3 sequence (DNA): TGTGCCAGCAGTTCCTATCGAGGGGGCGGTGAAGCTTTCTTT.

The chain is built from TRBV25-1 and TRBJ1-5, with no clear D. CDR3 length equals 12 residues. With 6 bases removed from V and 2 bases from J, the gap between germline ends came to 5 bases. CDR1 is MGHDK and CDR2 is SYGVNS in the germline V gene. The CDR3 DNA reads as TGTGCCAGCAGGGCAGGCAATCAGCCCCAGCATTTT. It translates to CASRAGNQPQHF.

V usage is TRBV28 and J usage is TRBJ2-7, with TRBD1 matching over 8 bases. The CDR3 extends over 15 amino acids. The germline CDR1 and CDR2 sequences are MDHEN and SYDVKM. V was clipped by 4 bases and J by 4 bases; unmatched bases: 9. The CDR3 DNA reads TGTGCCAGCAGTTCCCGGACAGGGTGGAGGTACGAGCAGTACTTC. Amino acids: CASSSRTGWRYEQYF. Full variable domain (missing parts from reference TRBV28 and TRBJ2-7): DVKVTQSSRYLVKRTGEKVFLECVQDMDHENMFWYRQDPGLGLRLIYFSYDVKMKEKGDIPEGYSVSREKKERFSLILESASTNQTSMYLCASSSRTGWRYEQYFGPGTRLTVT.

The chain couples TRBV9 to TRBJ1-3, with unresolved D. The CDR3 is 15 residues long. Germline CDR1 is SGDLS and CDR2 is YYNGEE. Trimming pared 4 bases from V and 0 bases from J, leaving 11 bases between. The CDR3 reads CASSPRSRSGNTIYF. For the CDR3, the DNA is TGTGCCAGCAGCCCCCGTTCCCGCTCTGGAAACACCATATATTTT.

The chain couples TRBV11-1 to TRBJ1-2; D is uncertain. Germline V gene data show CDR1 as SGHAT and CDR2 as FQDESV (reference sequence). V lost 2 bases to trimming and J lost 8 bases, with 21 bases between them. CDR3 length equals 16 residues. Here the CDR3 DNA reads TGTGCCAGCAGCTTAATCCGGTCAGGCTACCCAGTCGGCTACACCTTC. This codes for CASSLIRSGYPVGYTF. Together with reference TRBV11-1 and TRBJ1-2, the CDR3 gives the full variable domain: EAEVAQSPRYKITEKSQAVAFWCDPISGHATLYWYRQILGQGPELLVQFQDESVVDDSQLPKDRFSAERLKGVDSTLKIQPAELGDSAMYLCASSLIRSGYPVGYTFGSGTRLTVV.

The chain couples TRBV7-2 to TRBJ2-1; perhaps TRBD2 as D (6 bases). Trimming removed 4 bases at V and 8 bases at J, with 15 bases between. CDR1 is SGHTA and CDR2 is FQGNSA in the germline V gene. This CDR3 has 14 amino acids. As DNA, the CDR3 is TGTGCCAGCAGCTCCAGTACTAGCTCTCATGAGCAGTTCTTC. The encoded protein is CASSSSTSSHEQFF.

This chain uses TRBV10-3 with TRBJ1-1; D gene ambiguous. Trimming stripped 0 bases from V and 7 bases from J, with 12 bases between. CDR3 length: 14 residues. The germline CDR1 and CDR2 sequences are ENHRY and SYGVKD. CDR3 sequence (DNA): TGTGCCATCAGTGAGTCGACGAGGAGGGTTGAAGCTTTCTTT. Amino acids: CAISESTRRVEAFF.

The V and J genes are TRBV7-3 and TRBJ1-1; no firm D call. V dropped 5 bases and J dropped 2 bases, with 18 bases sitting between them. Germline V lookup: CDR1 SGHTA, CDR2 FQGTGA. The CDR3 runs to 16 residues. This CDR3 reads CASSPLAGGLNTEAFF. DNA of the CDR3: TGTGCCAGCAGCCCCCTCGCGGGCGGCCTCAACACTGAAGCTTTCTTT.

This chain links TRBV11-2 with TRBJ2-7; 9 bases map to TRBD2. With V trimmed by 5 bases and J by 3 bases, 17 bases remained unmatched. Germline V lookup: CDR1 SGHAT, CDR2 FQNNGV. CDR3 length equals 18 residues. CDR3 amino acids: CASSKKVSGGRGIYEQYF. The CDR3 nucleotides read TGTGCCAGCAGCAAAAAGGTGTCGGGCGGGAGGGGGATCTACGAGCAGTACTTC.

This clone was observed a single time. CDR3 residues: CASSVAKGGTGQDTQYF. The CDR3 bases are TGTGCCAGCAGCGTAGCAAAGGGCGGGACAGGGCAAGATACGCAGTATTTT. This chain connects TRBV9 to TRBJ2-3; 9 positions match TRBD1. V was pared by 0 bases and J by 5 bases, with 10 bases of the junction left unmatched. Germline CDR1 SGDLS, CDR2 YYNGEE. CDR3 length: 17 residues.

The chain employs TRBV5-8 and TRBJ2-7, with TRBD1 matching 10 bases. CDR1 and CDR2 (germline): SGHTS, YDEGEE. Trimming at V came to 2 bases and at J to 2 bases, leaving 4 bases not matched to a gene. This CDR3 region has 15 residues. The CDR3 sequence is CASSLPGTGAYEQYF. For the CDR3, the DNA is TGTGCCAGCAGCTTACCCGGGACAGGGGCCTACGAGCAGTACTTC.

The J gene is TRBJ2-7, the V gene TRBV21-1; the table's D call, TRBD1, was not checked against the DNA. TRBV21-1 constitutes a pseudogene. The CDR3 is 16 amino acids. The CDR3 is CASSKGGRMYCYEQYF. The CDR3 region has the DNA TGTGCCAGCAGCAAAGGGGGCAGGATGTACTGCTACGAGCAGTACTTC.

The CDR3 protein is CASSSFSGRARRADTQYF. CDR3 coding DNA: TGTGCCAGCAGCTCCTTCAGCGGGAGGGCCCGGAGGGCAGATACGCAGTATTTT. The V call is TRBV7-2, the J call TRBJ2-3, with TRBD2 matching 10 bases. The CDR3 covers 18 residues. With V trimmed by 4 bases and J by 4 bases, 14 bases remained unmatched. The V gene's germline CDR1 is SGHTA and CDR2 FQGNSA.

This chain uses TRBV14 with TRBJ2-6; TRBD1 matches at 12 bases. The ends lost 0 bases at V and 3 bases at J; junction bases unmatched: 9. Germline V CDR1 and CDR2: SGHDN, FVKESK. The CDR3 loop spans 20 amino acids. This chain's CDR3 is CASSQDGGTGGAVGANVLTF. DNA of the CDR3: TGTGCCAGCAGCCAAGACGGCGGGACAGGGGGCGCCGTTGGGGCCAACGTCCTGACTTTC.

This chain joins TRBV12-3 or TRBV12-4 and TRBJ2-1, with D possibly matching TRBD1 (6 bases). V was clipped by 3 bases and J by 10 bases, with 10 bases between them. This CDR3 contains 12 residues. CDR3 sequence (DNA): TGTGCCAGCAGTTTTTTCAGGGGAGAGCAGTTCTTC. The encoded protein is CASSFFRGEQFF.

The V call is TRBV18, the J call TRBJ2-7; D perhaps matches TRBD2 (5 bases). Germline assignment: CDR1 KGHSH and CDR2 LQKENI. This CDR3 region has 19 residues. Trimming pared 0 bases from V and 0 bases from J, leaving 21 bases between. For the CDR3, the DNA is TGTGCCAGCTCACCACCCTCTCCCCCGGTGGAGGCCGACTCCTACGAGCAGTACTTC. This codes for CASSPPSPPVEADSYEQYF.

This chain links TRBV2 with TRBJ1-2, with D unclear. Germline CDR1 SNHLY, CDR2 FYNNEI. The CDR3 has 12 amino acids. The V gene lost 6 bases and the J gene lost 8 bases, with 13 bases spanning the gap. The CDR3 is CASRGWRLGYTF. In DNA, the CDR3 is TGTGCCAGCAGGGGTTGGAGGCTCGGCTACACCTTC.